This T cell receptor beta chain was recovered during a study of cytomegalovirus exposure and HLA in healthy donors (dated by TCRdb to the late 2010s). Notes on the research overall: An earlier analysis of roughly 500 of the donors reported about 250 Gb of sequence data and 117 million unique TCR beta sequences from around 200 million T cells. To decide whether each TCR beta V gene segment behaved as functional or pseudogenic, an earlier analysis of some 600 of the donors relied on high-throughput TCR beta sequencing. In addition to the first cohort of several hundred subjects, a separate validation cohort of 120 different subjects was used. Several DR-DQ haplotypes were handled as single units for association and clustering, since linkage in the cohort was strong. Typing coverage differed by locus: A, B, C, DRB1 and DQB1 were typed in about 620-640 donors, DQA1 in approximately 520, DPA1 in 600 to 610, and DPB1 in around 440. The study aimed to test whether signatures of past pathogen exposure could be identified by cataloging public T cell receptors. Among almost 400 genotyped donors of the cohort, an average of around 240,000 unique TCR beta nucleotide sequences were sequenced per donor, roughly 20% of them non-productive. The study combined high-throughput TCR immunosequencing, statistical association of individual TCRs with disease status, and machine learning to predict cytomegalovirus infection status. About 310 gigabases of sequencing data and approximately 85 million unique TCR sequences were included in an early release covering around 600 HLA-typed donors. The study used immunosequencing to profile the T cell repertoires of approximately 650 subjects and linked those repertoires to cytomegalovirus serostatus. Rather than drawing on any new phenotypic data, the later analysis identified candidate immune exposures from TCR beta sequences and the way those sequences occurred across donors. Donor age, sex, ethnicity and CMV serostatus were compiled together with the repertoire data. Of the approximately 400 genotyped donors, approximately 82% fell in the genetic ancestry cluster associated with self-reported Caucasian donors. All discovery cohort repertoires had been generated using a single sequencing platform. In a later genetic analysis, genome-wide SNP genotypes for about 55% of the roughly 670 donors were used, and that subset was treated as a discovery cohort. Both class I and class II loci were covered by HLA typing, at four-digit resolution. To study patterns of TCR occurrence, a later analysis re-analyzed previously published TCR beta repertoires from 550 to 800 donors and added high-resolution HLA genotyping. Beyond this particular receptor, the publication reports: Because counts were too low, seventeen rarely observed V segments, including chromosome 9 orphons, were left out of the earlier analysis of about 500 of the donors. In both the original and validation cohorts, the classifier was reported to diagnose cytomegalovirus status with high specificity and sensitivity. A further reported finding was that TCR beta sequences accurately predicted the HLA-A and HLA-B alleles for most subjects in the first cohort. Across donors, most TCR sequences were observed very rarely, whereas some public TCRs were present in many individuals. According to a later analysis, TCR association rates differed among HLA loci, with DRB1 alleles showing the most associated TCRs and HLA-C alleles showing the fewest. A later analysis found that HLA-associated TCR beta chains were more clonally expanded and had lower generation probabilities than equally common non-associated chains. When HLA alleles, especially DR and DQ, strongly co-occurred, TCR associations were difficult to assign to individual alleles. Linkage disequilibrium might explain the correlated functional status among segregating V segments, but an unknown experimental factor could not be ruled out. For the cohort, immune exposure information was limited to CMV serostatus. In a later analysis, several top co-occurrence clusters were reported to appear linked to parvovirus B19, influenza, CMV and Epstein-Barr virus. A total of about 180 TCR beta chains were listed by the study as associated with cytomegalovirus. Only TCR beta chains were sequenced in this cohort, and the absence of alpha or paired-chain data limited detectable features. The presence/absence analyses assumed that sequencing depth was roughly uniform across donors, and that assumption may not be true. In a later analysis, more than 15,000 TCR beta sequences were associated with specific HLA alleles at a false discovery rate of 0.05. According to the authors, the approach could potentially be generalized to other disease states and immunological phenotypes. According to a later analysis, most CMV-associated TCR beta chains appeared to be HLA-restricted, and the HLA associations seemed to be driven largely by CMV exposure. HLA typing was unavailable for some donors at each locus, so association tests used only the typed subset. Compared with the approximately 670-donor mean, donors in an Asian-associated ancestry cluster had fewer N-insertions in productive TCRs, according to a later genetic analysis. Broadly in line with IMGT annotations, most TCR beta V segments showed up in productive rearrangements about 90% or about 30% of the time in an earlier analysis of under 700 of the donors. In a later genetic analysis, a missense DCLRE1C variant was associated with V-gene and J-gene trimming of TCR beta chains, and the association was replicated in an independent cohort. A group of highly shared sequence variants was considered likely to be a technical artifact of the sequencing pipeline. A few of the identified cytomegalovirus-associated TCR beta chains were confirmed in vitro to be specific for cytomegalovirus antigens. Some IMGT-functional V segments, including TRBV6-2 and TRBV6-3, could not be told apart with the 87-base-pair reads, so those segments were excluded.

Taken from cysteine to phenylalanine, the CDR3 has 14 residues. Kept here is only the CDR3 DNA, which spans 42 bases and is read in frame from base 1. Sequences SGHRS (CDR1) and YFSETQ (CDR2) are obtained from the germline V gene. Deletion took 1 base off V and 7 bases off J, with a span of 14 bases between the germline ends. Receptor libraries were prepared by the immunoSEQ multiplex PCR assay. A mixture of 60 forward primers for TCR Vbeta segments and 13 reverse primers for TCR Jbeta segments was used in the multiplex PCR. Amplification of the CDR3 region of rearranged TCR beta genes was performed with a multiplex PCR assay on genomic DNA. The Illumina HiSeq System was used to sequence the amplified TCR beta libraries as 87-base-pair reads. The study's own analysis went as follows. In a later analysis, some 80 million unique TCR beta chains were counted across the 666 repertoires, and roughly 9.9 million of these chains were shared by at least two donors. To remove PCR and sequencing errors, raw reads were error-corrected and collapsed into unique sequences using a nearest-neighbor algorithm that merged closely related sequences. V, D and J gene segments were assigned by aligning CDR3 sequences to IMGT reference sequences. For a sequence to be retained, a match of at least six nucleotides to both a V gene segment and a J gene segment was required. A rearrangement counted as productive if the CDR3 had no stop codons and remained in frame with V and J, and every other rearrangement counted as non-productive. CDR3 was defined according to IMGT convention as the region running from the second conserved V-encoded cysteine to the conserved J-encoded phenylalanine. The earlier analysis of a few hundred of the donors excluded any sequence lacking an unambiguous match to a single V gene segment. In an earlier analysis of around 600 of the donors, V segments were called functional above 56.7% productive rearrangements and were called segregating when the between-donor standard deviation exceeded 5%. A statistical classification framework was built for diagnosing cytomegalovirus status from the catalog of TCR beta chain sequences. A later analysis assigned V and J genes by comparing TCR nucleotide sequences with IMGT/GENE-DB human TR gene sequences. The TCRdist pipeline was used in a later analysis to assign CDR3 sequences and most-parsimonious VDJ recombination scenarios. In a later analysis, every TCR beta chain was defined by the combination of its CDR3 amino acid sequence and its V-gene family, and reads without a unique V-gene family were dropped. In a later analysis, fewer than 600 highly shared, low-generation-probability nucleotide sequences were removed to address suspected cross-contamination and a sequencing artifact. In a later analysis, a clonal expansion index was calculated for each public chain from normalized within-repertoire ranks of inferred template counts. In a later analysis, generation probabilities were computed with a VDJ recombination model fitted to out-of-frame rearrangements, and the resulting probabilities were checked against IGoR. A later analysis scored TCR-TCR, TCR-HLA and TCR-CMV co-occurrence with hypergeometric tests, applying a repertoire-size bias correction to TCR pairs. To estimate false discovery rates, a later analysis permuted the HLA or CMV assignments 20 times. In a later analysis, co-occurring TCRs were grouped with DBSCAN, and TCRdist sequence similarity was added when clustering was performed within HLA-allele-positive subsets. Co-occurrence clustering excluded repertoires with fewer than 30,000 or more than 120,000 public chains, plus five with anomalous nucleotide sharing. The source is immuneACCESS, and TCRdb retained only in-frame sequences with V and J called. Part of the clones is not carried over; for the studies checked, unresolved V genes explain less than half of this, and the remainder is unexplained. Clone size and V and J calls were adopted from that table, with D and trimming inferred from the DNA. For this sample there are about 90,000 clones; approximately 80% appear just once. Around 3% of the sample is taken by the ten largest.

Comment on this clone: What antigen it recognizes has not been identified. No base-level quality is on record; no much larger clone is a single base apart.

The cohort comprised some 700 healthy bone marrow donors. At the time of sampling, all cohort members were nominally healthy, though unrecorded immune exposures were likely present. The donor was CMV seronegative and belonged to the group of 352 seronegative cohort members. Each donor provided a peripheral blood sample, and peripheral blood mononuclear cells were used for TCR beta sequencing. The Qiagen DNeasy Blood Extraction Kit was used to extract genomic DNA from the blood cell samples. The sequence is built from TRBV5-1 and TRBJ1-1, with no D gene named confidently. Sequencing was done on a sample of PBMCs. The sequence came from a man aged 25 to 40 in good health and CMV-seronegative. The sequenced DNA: TGCGCCAGCAGCTTGTCTGGGCGTTCCGGTGAAGCTTTCTTT. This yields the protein CASSLSGRSGEAFF. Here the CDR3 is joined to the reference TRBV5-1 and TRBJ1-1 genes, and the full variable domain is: KAGVTQTPRYLIKTRGQQVTLSCSPISGHRSVSWYQQTPGQGLQFLFEYFSETQRNKGNFPGRFSGRQFSNSRSEMNVSTLELGDSALYLCASSLSGRSGEAFFGQGTRLTVV.